This TCR beta chain was documented in a study of blood T cell repertoires in COVID-19. About the study: T cells, B-cell-depleted T cells, or PBMCs supplied cDNA or gDNA.

Data came from immunoSEQ multiplex PCR; TCRdb stores just in-frame clones and leaves some out. The sample includes a few hundred thousand clones, about nine tenths of them seen just once. Germline CDR1 reads KGHDR; CDR2 reads SFDVKD. V was clipped by 1 base and J by 0 bases; unmatched bases: 12. This CDR3 contains 19 residues. Enrolled through a virtual design, the participants were between 18 and 89 years of age and came from roughly 22 US areas. Membership in each cohort depended on participant-reported clinical history. Each recovered donor of Cohort 3 presented with two negative PCRs, clearance, or symptom resolution.

This TCR came from a man aged 25-45 years who had recovered from COVID-19. The rearrangement links TRBV24-1 to TRBJ2-3, with TRBD1 identical over 7 bases. Sequencing used PBMCs or T cells enriched from blood (not recorded which). The CDR3 loop is CATSDFRDRDNPSTDTQYF. CDR3 nucleotides: TGTGCCACCAGTGATTTTCGGGACAGAGACAACCCAAGCACAGATACGCAGTATTTT.